Below are 26 T cell receptor beta chains sequenced from a single sample in a study of Ad26.COV2.S vaccination and SARS-CoV-2 variants. Generated by immunoSEQ multiplex PCR, the TCRdb table keeps only in-frame clones and is missing some. The sample contains some 190,000 clones, roughly nine tenths of which appear only once. The sequences come from peripheral blood, collected after recovery from COVID-19. The receptors were gathered from a human donor who had recovered from COVID-19.

The chain carries TRBV11-2 and TRBJ2-3; D might be TRBD2 (7 bases). V gave up 0 bases and J gave up 2 bases, with 21 bases separating them. The CDR3 extends over 19 amino acids. Per germline, CDR1 SGHAT and CDR2 FQNNGV. DNA of the CDR3: TGTGCCAGCAGCTTAGAGTTTATTGTGGGCGGGGGACACACAGATACGCAGTATTTT. Translating it yields CASSLEFIVGGGHTDTQYF.

The CDR3 bases are TGCGCCAGCAGCCCCGGGACTAGAAGTGCCTACGAGCAGTACTTC. As protein: CASSPGTRSAYEQYF. The J gene is TRBJ2-7, the V gene TRBV5-1; the match to TRBD2 covers 8 bases. In germline, CDR1 is SGHRS, CDR2 YFSETQ. V dropped 4 bases and J dropped 2; count of bases not matched to a gene: 8. The CDR3 spans 15 residues.

V is TRBV12-3 or TRBV12-4 and J is TRBJ1-1, with D maybe TRBD1 (5 bases). V lost 7 bases to trimming and J lost 0 bases, with 9 bases between them. The CDR3 consists of 13 residues. The CDR3 sequence: CASTGLMNTEAFF. The CDR3 DNA reads TGTGCCAGCACAGGGCTTATGAACACTGAAGCTTTCTTT.

This chain links TRBV5-4 with TRBJ2-7; 9 bases are a match to TRBD1. This CDR3 spans 14 amino acids. Germline trimming cut 4 bases from V and 3 bases from J; bases unmatched to any gene: 5. Germline V gives CDR1 SGHNT, CDR2 YYREEE (reference sequence). The CDR3 nucleotides read TGTGCCAGCAGCCGGGGGACAGGGTACTACGAGCAGTACTTC. This translates into CASSRGTGYYEQYF.

This clone was seen more than once but under ten times. The chain joins TRBV6-6 to TRBJ1-5, with TRBD1 matching 7 bases. The CDR3 sequence is 14 residues long. Losses at the gene ends were 10 bases for V and 1 base for J; bases not matched to a gene: 7. Germline CDR1 and CDR2: MNHNY and SVGAGI (reference sequence). The DNA for the CDR3 is TGTGCCACCACTACAGGGGCCAGCAATCAGCCCCAGCATTTT. Encoded protein: CATTTGASNQPQHF.

The J gene is TRBJ1-4, the V gene TRBV6-5; no reliable D call. Germline values: CDR1 MNHEY, CDR2 SVGAGI. The CDR3 runs to 13 residues. V lost 6 bases to trimming and J lost 8 bases, with 13 bases between them. Here the CDR3 reads CASSSARTEKLFF. CDR3 in DNA: TGTGCCAGCAGCAGCGCACGGACCGAAAAACTGTTTTTT.

The chain has TRBV6-5 and TRBJ1-1, with TRBD1 as a possible D gene (6 bases). Germline V gene sequence: CDR1 MNHEY, CDR2 SVGAGI. V lost 6 bases and J lost 3, with 8 bases in between. This CDR3 spans 12 amino acids. DNA of the CDR3: TGTGCCAGCAGCCACAGGGACACTGAAGCTTTCTTT. Its translation is CASSHRDTEAFF.

This chain connects TRBV7-6 to TRBJ1-5; perhaps TRBD1 as D (5 bases). This CDR3 has 16 amino acids. V lost 1 base and J 3 bases, leaving 13 bases between the germline ends. Germline CDR1 and CDR2: SGHVS and FNYEAQ. The CDR3 bases are TGTGCCAGCAGCTTAGAGGTAGGGGCTTCCAATCAGCCCCAGCATTTT. Its protein product is CASSLEVGASNQPQHF.

This chain joins TRBV2 and TRBJ2-1, with D possibly TRBD2 on 7 matching bases. Germline lookup yields CDR1 SNHLY and CDR2 FYNNEI. V was trimmed by 7 bases and J by 0 bases, leaving 16 bases between them. The length of the CDR3 is 16 residues. CDR3 amino acids: CASNRGGGSSYNEQFF. CDR3 sequence (DNA): TGTGCCAGCAACCGAGGGGGAGGGAGCTCCTACAATGAGCAGTTCTTC. The full variable domain, rest sourced from reference TRBV2 and TRBJ2-1, is EPEVTQTPSHQVTQMGQEVILRCVPISNHLYFYWYRQILGQKVEFLVSFYNNEISEKSEIFDDQFSVERPDGSNFTLKIRSTKLEDSAMYFCASNRGGGSSYNEQFFGPGTRLTVL.

This chain joins TRBV6-5 and TRBJ2-1, with unresolved D. CDR1 is MNHEY, CDR2 SVGAGI, per germline. V lost 6 bases and J 4 bases, leaving 13 bases between the germline ends. The CDR3 consists of 14 residues. The CDR3 nucleotides are TGTGCCAGCAGCCCGTTTAGGAAGTACAATGAGCAGTTCTTC. Its translation is CASSPFRKYNEQFF.

This clone was counted a few times. In the same sample, other DNA sequences code for this CDR3. V and J are TRBV11-2 and TRBJ2-7; D ambiguous. The CDR3 has 11 amino acids. The germline CDR1 and CDR2 sequences are SGHAT and FQNNGV. V was shortened by 2 bases and J by 4 bases, with 3 bases between the two germline ends. Written as DNA, the CDR3 is TGTGCCAGCAGCTTACTTTACGAGCAGTACTTC. Amino acids: CASSLLYEQYF. The full variable domain, with the rest looked up from reference TRBV11-2 and TRBJ2-7, is EAGVAQSPRYKIIEKRQSVAFWCNPISGHATLYWYQQILGQGPKLLIQFQNNGVVDDSQLPKDRFSAERLKGVDSTLKIQPAKLEDSAVYLCASSLLYEQYFGPGTRLTVT.

This chain connects TRBV5-1 to TRBJ2-7; possibly TRBD2 for D (5 bases). Per the germline V gene, CDR1 is SGHRS and CDR2 is YFSETQ. The CDR3 is made up of 15 amino acids. V was trimmed by 0 bases and J by 3 bases, leaving 13 bases between them. CDR3 bases: TGCGCCAGCAGCTTGGTACAACGAGGGTACTACGAGCAGTACTTC. Amino acid sequence: CASSLVQRGYYEQYF.

V usage is TRBV7-9 and J usage is TRBJ2-7; 11 positions match TRBD1. Germline CDR1 and CDR2: SEHNR and FQNEAQ (reference sequence). The CDR3 runs 15 residues. V dropped 3 bases and J dropped 2; count of bases not matched to a gene: 3. The CDR3 DNA sequence: TGTGCCAGCAGCTTCAGGGGACAGGGGGCCTACGAGCAGTACTTC. As protein: CASSFRGQGAYEQYF.

This chain joins TRBV6-6 and TRBJ2-7, with TRBD1 identical over 7 bases. The CDR3 length is 15 residues. Germline V gene sequence: CDR1 MNHNY, CDR2 SVGAGI (reference sequence). V lost 2 bases to trimming and J lost 0 bases; unmatched junction nucleotides: 4. The CDR3 is CASSYDRARSYEQYF. CDR3 DNA: TGTGCCAGCAGTTACGACAGGGCACGCTCCTACGAGCAGTACTTC.

The chain has TRBV2 and TRBJ2-7, with TRBD1 identical over 9 bases. Per the germline V gene, CDR1 is SNHLY and CDR2 is FYNNEI. The CDR3 has 15 residues. Unmatched junction bases numbered 11, after V lost 6 bases and J lost 5 bases. CDR3 sequence: CASRATRGQGNEQYF. CDR3 in DNA: TGTGCCAGCAGGGCGACCCGGGGACAGGGCAACGAGCAGTACTTC.

This sequence joins TRBV3-1 (or the pseudogene TRBV3-2) and TRBJ2-1, with D possibly TRBD2 on 6 matching bases. Germline V CDR1 and CDR2: LGHDT, YNNKEL (reference sequence). Trimming took off 4 bases at V and 3 bases at J, with 16 bases between the two ends. This CDR3 comprises 16 residues. The CDR3, as DNA: TGTGCCAGCAGCCCCCCGGGGCTAGCGAACTACAATGAGCAGTTCTTC. Translation: CASSPPGLANYNEQFF.

J is TRBJ1-2 and V is TRBV2; 8 nucleotides match TRBD1. The CDR3 has 13 residues. Germline V lookup: CDR1 SNHLY, CDR2 FYNNEI. Unmatched junction bases numbered 11, after V lost 7 bases and J lost 10 bases. The CDR3: CASTLGGTGFYTF. As DNA, the CDR3 is TGTGCCAGCACTTTGGGCGGGACAGGCTTCTACACCTTC.

The rearrangement joins TRBV12-3 or TRBV12-4 to TRBJ1-4; D remains ambiguous. The CDR3 has 13 residues. The ends were cut back, 2 bases at V and 3 bases at J, with 4 bases in the middle. The CDR3 DNA is TGTGCCAGCAGTTTAAGGGCTAATGAAAAACTGTTTTTT. This gives the protein CASSLRANEKLFF.

Comment on this clone: The junction departs from germline at one end; a sequencing error may be responsible. The rearrangement links TRBV5-6 to TRBJ2-1, with TRBD2 as a possible D gene (5 bases). CDR1 and CDR2 from the germline V gene are SGHDT and YYEEEE. The CDR3 sequence is 12 residues long. The DNA for the CDR3 is TGTGCCAGCAGCTTGTCACGGGGTATAAGGGTCTTC. Translation gives CASSLSRGIRVF.

The rearrangement uses TRBV3-1 (or the pseudogene TRBV3-2) and TRBJ1-1, with no clear D. The CDR3 consists of 14 residues. V was pared by 1 base and J by 0 bases, with 6 bases between. The germline V gene encodes CDR1 LGHDT and CDR2 YNNKEL (reference sequence). The CDR3 loop is CASSQGNMNTEAFF. The CDR3 DNA reads TGTGCCAGCAGCCAAGGCAACATGAACACTGAAGCTTTCTTT.

V and J are TRBV2 and TRBJ1-2, with D perhaps matching TRBD1 (5 bases). CDR1 and CDR2 (germline): SNHLY, FYNNEI. Trimming took 8 bases from V and 6 from J, leaving 16 bases between them. This CDR3 region has 13 residues. CDR3 coding DNA: TGTGCCAGCGCTCCGGGACCGCTTGATGGCTACACCTTC. It yields the protein CASAPGPLDGYTF.

The V call is TRBV2, the J call TRBJ1-2; 11 bases fit TRBD1. Per the germline V gene, CDR1 is SNHLY and CDR2 is FYNNEI. With 6 bases clipped from V and 6 bases from J, the junction kept 6 bases outside the gene matches. The CDR3 is 14 residues long. CDR3 sequence reads: CASSRTGGIDGYTF. The CDR3 DNA reads as TGTGCCAGCAGCCGGACAGGGGGCATCGATGGCTACACCTTC.

The chain employs TRBV19 and TRBJ2-3; D gene unclear. CDR1 is LNHDA, CDR2 SQIVND, per germline (reference sequence). V was trimmed by 3 bases and J by 4 bases, leaving 8 bases between them. There are 13 residues in the CDR3. The CDR3 sequence: CASSIGLSDTQYF. CDR3 sequence (DNA): TGTGCCAGTAGTATTGGGTTATCAGATACGCAGTATTTT.

The rearrangement uses TRBV5-1 and TRBJ2-6, with no clear D. The V gene lost 0 bases and the J gene lost 2 bases, with 6 bases spanning the gap. This CDR3 has 15 amino acids. The germline CDR1 and CDR2 sequences are SGHRS and YFSETQ. The CDR3 sequence is CASSLEWAGANVLTF. In nucleotides, the CDR3 is TGCGCCAGCAGCTTGGAGTGGGCTGGGGCCAACGTCCTGACTTTC.

In its sample, this clone was seen a few times. This chain links TRBV11-2 with TRBJ2-7, with D unclear. V lost 0 bases and J 5 bases, leaving 8 bases between the germline ends. The CDR3 totals 13 residues. Germline CDR1 reads SGHAT; CDR2 reads FQNNGV. The DNA for the CDR3 is TGTGCCAGCAGCTTAGATCGGCTAGACGAGCAGTACTTC. Its translation is CASSLDRLDEQYF.

The CDR3 DNA reads as TGTGCCAGCAGTTTCGATCAGCCCCAGCATTTT. Amino acid sequence: CASSFDQPQHF. V gene TRBV12-3 or TRBV12-4 combines with J gene TRBJ1-5; D is unclear. The CDR3 is 11 residues long. Trimming shortened V by 3 bases and J by 5 bases, and 2 bases separated the two germline ends.